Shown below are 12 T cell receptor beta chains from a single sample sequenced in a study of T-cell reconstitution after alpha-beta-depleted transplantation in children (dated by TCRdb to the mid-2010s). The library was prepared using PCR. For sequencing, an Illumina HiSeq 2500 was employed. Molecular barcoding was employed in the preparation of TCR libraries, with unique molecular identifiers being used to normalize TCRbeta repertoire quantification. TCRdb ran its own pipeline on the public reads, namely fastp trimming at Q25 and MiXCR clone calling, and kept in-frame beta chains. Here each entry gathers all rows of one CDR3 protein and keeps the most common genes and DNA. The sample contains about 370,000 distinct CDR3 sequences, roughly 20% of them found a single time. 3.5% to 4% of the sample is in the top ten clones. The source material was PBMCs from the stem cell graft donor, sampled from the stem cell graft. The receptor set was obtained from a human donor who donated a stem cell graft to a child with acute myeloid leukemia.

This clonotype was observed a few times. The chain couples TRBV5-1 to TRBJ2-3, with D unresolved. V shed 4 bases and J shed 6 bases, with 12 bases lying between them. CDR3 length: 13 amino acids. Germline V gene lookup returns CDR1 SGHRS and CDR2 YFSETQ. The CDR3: CASSLPTADTQYF. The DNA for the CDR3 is TGCGCCAGCAGCCTCCCGACGGCCGATACGCAGTATTTT.

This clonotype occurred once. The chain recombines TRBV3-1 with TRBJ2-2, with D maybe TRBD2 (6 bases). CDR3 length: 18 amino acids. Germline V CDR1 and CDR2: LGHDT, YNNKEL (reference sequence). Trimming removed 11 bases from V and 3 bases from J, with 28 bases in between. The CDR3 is CASSRVSGLGRDTGELFF. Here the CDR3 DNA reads TGTGCCTCCTCCCGGGTTAGCGGTCTAGGACGTGACACCGGGGAGCTGTTTTTT.

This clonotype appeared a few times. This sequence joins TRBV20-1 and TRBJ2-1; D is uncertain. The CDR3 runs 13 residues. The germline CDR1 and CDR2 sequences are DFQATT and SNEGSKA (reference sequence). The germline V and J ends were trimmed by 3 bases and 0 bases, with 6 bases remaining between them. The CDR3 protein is CSASIYSYNEQFF. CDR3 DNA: TGCAGTGCTAGCATTTACTCCTACAATGAGCAGTTCTTC.

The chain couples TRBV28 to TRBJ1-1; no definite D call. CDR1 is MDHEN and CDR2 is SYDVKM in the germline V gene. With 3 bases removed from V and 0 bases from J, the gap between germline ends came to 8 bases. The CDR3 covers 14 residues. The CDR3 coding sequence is TGTGCCAGCAGTTTTAGGGCGATGAACACTGAAGCTTTCTTT. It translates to CASSFRAMNTEAFF. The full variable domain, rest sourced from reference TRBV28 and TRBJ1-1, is DVKVTQSSRYLVKRTGEKVFLECVQDMDHENMFWYRQDPGLGLRLIYFSYDVKMKEKGDIPEGYSVSREKKERFSLILESASTNQTSMYLCASSFRAMNTEAFFGQGTRLTVV.

The CDR3 here is CASSFLTSGRTNEQFF. The CDR3, as DNA: TGTGCCAGCAGTTTCCTCACTAGCGGGAGGACCAATGAGCAGTTCTTC. The J gene is TRBJ2-1, the V gene TRBV28; TRBD2 matches at 12 bases. V was clipped by 3 bases and J by 6 bases; unmatched bases: 6. Germline V lookup: CDR1 MDHEN, CDR2 SYDVKM. The CDR3 runs to 16 residues.

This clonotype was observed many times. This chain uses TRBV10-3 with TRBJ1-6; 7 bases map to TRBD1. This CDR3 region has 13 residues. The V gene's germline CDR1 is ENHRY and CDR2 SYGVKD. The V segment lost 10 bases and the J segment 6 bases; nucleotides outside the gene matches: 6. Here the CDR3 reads CASAGQTNSPLHF. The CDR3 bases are TGTGCCAGTGCGGGACAGACTAATTCACCCCTCCACTTT.

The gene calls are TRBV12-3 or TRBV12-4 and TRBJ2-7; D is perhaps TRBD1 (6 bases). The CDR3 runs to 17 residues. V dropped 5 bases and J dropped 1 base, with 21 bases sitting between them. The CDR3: CASSRQRNRAGSYEQYF. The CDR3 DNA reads TGTGCCAGCAGTAGGCAACGGAACAGGGCGGGTTCCTACGAGCAGTACTTC.

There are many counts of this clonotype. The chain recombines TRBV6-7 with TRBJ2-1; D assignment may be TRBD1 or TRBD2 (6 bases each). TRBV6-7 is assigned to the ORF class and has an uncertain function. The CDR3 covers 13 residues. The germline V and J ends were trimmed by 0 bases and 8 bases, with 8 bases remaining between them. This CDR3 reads CASSYSRGDEQFF. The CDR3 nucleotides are TGTGCCAGCAGTTACTCGAGGGGGGATGAGCAGTTCTTC.

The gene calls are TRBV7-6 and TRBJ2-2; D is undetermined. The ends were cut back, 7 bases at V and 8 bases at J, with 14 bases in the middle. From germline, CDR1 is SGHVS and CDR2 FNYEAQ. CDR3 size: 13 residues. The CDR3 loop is CASTKTGVGELFF. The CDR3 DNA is TGTGCCAGCACAAAGACTGGTGTGGGGGAGCTGTTTTTT.

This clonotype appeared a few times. In DNA form, the CDR3 reads TGTGCCAGCATCCGAGAGACAGATACGCAGTATTTT. Protein sequence: CASIRETDTQYF. The V and J genes are TRBV7-9 and TRBJ2-3; D is ambiguous. Trimming took 7 bases from V and 3 from J, leaving 8 bases between them. Germline loops: CDR1 SEHNR, CDR2 FQNEAQ (reference sequence). The CDR3 loop spans 12 amino acids.

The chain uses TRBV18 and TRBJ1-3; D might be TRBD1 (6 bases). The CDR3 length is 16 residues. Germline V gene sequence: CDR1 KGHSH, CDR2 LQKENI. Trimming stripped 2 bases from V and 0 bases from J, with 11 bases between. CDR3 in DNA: TGTGCCAGCTCACCAAGGCAGGGGAACTCTGGAAACACCATATATTTT. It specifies CASSPRQGNSGNTIYF.

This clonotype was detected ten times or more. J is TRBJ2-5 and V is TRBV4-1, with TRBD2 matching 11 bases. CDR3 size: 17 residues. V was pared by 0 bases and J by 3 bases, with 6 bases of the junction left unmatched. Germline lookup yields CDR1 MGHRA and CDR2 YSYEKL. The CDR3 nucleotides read TGCGCCAGCAGCCAAGATACTAGCGGGAGCTCTGAAGAGACCCAGTACTTC. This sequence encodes CASSQDTSGSSEETQYF.